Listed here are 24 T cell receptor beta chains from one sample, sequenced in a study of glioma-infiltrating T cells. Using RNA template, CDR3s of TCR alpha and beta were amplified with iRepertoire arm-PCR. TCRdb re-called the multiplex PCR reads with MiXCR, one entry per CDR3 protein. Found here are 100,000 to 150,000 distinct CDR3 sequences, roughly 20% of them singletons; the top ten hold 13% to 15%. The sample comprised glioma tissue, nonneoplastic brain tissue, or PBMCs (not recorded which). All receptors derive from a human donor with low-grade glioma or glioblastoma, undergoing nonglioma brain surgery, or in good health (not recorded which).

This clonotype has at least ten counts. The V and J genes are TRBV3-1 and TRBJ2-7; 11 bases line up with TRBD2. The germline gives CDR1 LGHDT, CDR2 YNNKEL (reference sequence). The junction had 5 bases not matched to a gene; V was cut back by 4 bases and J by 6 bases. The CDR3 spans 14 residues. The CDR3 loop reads CASSLSGRAVEQYF. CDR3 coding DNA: TGTGCCAGCAGCCTTAGCGGGAGGGCCGTCGAGCAGTACTTC.

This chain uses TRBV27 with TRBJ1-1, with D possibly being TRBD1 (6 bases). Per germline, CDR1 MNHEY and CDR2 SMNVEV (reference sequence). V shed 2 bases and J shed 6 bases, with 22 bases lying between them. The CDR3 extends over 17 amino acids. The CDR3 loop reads CASSLTPGAGIVAEAFF. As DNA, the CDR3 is TGTGCCAGCAGTTTAACTCCAGGGGCAGGCATCGTCGCTGAAGCTTTCTTT.

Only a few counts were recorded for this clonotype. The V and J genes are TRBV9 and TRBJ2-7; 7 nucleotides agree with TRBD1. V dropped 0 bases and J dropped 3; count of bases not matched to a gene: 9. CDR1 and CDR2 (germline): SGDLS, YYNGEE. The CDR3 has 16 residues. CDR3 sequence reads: CASSVDPTGKGYEQYF. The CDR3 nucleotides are TGTGCCAGCAGCGTAGATCCGACAGGGAAGGGCTACGAGCAGTACTTC. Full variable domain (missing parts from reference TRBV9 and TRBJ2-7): DSGVTQTPKHLITATGQRVTLRCSPRSGDLSVYWYQQSLDQGLQFLIQYYNGEERAKGNILERFSAQQFPDLHSELNLSSLELGDSALYFCASSVDPTGKGYEQYFGPGTRLTVT.

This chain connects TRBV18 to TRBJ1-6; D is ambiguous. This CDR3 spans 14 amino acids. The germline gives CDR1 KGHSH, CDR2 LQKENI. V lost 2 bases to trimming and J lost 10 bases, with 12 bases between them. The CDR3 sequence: CASSPGKGESPLHF. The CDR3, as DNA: TGTGCCAGCTCACCAGGGAAGGGTGAATCACCCCTCCACTTT.

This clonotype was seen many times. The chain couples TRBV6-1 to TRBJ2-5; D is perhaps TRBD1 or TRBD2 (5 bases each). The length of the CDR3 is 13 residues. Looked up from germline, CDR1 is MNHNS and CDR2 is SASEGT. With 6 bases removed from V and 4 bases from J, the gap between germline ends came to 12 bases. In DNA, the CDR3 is TGTGCCAGCAGCCGCGGGCAGGGAGAGACCCAGTACTTC. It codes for CASSRGQGETQYF.

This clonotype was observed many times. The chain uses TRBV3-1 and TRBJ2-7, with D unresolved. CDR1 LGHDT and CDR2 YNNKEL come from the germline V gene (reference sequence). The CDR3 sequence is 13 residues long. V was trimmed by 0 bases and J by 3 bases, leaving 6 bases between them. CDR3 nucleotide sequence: TGTGCCAGCAGCCAAGATCGGCACTACGAGCAGTACTTC. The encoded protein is CASSQDRHYEQYF.

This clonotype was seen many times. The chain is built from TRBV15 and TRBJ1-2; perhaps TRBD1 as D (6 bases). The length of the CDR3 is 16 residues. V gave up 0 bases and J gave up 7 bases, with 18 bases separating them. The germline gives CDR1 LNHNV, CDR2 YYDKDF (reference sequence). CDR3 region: CATSRDKGRGQGGYTF. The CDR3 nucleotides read TGTGCCACCAGCAGAGATAAAGGCAGGGGTCAAGGTGGCTACACCTTC.

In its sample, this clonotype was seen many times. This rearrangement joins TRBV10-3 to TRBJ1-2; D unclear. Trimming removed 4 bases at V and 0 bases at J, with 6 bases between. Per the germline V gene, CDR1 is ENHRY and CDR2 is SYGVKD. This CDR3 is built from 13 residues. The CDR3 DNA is TGTGCCATCAGTGCAGACACTAACTATGGCTACACCTTC. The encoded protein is CAISADTNYGYTF.

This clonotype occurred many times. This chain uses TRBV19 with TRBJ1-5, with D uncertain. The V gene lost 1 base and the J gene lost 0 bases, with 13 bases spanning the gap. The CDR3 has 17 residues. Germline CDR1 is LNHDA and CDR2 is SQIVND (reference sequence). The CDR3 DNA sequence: TGTGCCAGTAGTATAGGAATCGGCCGGTATAGCAATCAGCCCCAGCATTTT. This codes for CASSIGIGRYSNQPQHF.

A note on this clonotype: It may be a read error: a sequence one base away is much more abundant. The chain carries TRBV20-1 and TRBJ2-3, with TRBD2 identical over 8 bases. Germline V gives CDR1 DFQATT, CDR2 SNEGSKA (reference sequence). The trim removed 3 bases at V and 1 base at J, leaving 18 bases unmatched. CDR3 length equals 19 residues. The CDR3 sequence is CSARRRGDVPSEGTDTQYF. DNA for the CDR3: TGCAGTGCTAGGAGGCGGGGGGACGTGCCTTCCGAAGGCACAGATACGCAGTATTTT.

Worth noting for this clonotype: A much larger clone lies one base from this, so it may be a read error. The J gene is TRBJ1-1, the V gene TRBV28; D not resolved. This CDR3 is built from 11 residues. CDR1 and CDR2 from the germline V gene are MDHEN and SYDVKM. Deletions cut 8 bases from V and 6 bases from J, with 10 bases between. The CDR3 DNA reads TGTGCCAGCGGTTCGGCTGCTGAAGCTTTCTTT. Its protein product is CASGSAAEAFF.

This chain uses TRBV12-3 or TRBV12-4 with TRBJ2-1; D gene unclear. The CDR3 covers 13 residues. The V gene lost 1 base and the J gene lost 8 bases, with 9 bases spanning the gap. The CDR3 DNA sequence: TGTGCCAGCAGTTTAGGTACAGTTGATGAGCAGTTCTTC. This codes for CASSLGTVDEQFF.

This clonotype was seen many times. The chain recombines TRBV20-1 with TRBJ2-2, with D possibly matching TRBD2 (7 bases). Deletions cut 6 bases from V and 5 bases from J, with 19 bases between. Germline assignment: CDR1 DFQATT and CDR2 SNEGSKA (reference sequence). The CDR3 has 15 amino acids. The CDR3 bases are TGCAGTGCCAGACGGGGGGCCAGCGGGACCGGGGAGCTGTTTTTT. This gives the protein CSARRGASGTGELFF.

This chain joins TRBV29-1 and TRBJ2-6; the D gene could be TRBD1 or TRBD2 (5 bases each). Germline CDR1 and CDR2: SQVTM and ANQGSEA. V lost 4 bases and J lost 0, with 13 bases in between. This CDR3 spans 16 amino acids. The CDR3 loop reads CSVAGPVDSGANVLTF. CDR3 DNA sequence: TGCAGCGTTGCGGGACCGGTGGACTCTGGGGCCAACGTCCTGACTTTC. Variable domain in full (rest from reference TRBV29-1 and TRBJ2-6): SAVISQKPSRDICQRGTSLTIQCQVDSQVTMMFWYRQQPGQSLTLIATANQGSEATYESGFVIDKFPISRPNLTFSTLTVSNMSPEDSSIYLCSVAGPVDSGANVLTFGAGSRLTVL.

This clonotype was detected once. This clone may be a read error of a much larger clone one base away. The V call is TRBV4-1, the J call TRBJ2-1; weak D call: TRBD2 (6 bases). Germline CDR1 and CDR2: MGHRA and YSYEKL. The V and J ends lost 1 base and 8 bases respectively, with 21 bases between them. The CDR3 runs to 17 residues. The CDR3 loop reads CASSQGGHVTRVYEQFF. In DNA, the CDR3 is TGCGCCAGCAGCCAAGGTGGTCACGTGACTAGGGTGTATGAGCAGTTCTTC.

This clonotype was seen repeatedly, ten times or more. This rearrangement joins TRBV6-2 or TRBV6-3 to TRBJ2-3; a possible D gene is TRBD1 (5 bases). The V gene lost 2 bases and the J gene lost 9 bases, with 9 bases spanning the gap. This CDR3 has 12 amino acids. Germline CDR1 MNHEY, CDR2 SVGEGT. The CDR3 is CASSYGANTQYF. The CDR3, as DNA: TGTGCCAGCAGTTACGGGGCGAACACGCAGTATTTT.

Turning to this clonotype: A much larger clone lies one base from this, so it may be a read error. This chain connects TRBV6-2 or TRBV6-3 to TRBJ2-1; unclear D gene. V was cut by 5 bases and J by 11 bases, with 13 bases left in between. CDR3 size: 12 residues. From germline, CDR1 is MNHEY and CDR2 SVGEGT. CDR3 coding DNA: TGTGCCAGCAGTCAGCCTGAAAATAAGCAGTTCTTC. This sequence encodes CASSQPENKQFF.

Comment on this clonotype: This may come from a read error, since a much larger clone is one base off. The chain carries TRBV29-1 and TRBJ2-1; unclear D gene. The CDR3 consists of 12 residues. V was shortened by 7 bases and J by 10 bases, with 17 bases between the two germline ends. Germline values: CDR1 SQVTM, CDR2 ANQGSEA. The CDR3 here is CSARATSYEQFF. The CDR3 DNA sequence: TGCAGCGCACGGGCTACCTCCTACGAGCAGTTCTTC.

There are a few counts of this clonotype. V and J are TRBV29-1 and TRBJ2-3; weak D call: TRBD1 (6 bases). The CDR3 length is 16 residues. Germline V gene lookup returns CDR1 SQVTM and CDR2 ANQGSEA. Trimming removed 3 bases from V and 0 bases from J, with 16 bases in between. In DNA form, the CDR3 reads TGCAGCGTTGAGATGATGAGCCAGGGGAGCACAGATACGCAGTATTTT. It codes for CSVEMMSQGSTDTQYF.

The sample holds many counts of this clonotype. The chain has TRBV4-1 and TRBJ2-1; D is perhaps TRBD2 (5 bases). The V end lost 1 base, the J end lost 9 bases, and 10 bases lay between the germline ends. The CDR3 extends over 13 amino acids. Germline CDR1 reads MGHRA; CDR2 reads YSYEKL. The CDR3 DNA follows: TGCGCCAGCAGCCAAGGGACTCCCGTTGAGCAGTTCTTC. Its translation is CASSQGTPVEQFF.

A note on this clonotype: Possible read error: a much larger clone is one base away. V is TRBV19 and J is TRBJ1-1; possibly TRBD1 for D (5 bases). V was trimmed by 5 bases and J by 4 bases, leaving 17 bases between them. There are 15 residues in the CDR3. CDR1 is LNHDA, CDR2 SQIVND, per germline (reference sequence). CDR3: CASSAIQDSSTEAFF. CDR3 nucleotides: TGTGCCAGTAGTGCTATACAGGATTCGAGCACTGAAGCTTTCTTT. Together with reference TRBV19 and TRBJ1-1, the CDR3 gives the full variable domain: DGGITQSPKYLFRKEGQNVTLSCEQNLNHDAMYWYRQDPGQGLRLIYYSQIVNDFQKGDIAEGYSVSREKKESFPLTVTSAQKNPTAFYLCASSAIQDSSTEAFFGQGTRLTVV.

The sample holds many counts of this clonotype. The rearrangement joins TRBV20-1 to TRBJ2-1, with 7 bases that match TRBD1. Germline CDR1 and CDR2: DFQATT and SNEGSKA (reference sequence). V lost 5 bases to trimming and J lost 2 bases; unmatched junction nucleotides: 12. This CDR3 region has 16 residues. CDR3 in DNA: TGCAGTGCTTATAAATTCGGGACAGAAACCTACAATGAGCAGTTCTTC. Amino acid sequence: CSAYKFGTETYNEQFF.

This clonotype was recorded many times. CDR3 in DNA: TGTGCCAGCAGTACAAACCGGGACACTAGAGGTCACACCTTC. Protein: CASSTNRDTRGHTF. J is TRBJ1-2 and V is TRBV2; possible D gene TRBD1, 6 bases. Trimming took off 5 bases at V and 12 bases at J, with 22 bases between the two ends. The germline gives CDR1 SNHLY, CDR2 FYNNEI. The CDR3 totals 14 residues.

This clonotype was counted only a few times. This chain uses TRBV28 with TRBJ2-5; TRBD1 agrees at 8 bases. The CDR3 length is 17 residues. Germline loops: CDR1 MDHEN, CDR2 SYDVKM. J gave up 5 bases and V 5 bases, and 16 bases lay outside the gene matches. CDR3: CASSETGAALSMETQYF. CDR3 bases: TGTGCCAGCAGTGAGACAGGGGCTGCTCTATCCATGGAGACCCAGTACTTC.